This TCR beta chain is from a study of identifying expanded T cells in peripheral blood. Findings and limits, study-wide: Two-week clone count variance significantly increased as total template count grew.

No infections or other immune events were documented during collection. Note on this clone: Its antigen is undetermined.

This table comes from immunoSEQ multiplex PCR, and its TCRdb copy is limited to in-frame clones, with some not included. The table shows just under 65,000 clones, with about 90% occurring only once. J was trimmed by 3 bases and V by 4 bases; bases with no gene match: 6. The CDR3 runs to 14 residues. Germline V gene data show CDR1 as SNHLY and CDR2 as FYNNEI. The clonotype was recovered from a person aged 18 to 75 in good health. Specimen: blood. V is TRBV2 and J is TRBJ2-7; 7 nucleotides line up with TRBD2. The CDR3 here is CASSGEGYGYEQYF. Written as DNA, the CDR3 is TGTGCCAGCAGTGGGGAGGGGTACGGCTACGAGCAGTACTTC.